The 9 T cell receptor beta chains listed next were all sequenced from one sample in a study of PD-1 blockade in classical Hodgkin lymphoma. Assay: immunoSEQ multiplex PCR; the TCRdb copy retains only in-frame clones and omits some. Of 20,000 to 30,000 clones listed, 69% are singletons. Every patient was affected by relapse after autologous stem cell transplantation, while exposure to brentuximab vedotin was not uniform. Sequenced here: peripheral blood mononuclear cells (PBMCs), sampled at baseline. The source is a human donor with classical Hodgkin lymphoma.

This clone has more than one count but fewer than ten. CDR3: CASSTTAGNQPQHF. The CDR3, as DNA: TGTGCCAGTAGTACAACCGCAGGGAATCAGCCCCAGCATTTT. The chain joins TRBV19 to TRBJ1-5; TRBD1 is a possible D gene (5 bases). Germline V CDR1 and CDR2: LNHDA, SQIVND (reference sequence). This CDR3 region has 14 residues. Between the trimmed V and J ends, which lost 4 bases and 4 bases, there was a span of 11 bases.

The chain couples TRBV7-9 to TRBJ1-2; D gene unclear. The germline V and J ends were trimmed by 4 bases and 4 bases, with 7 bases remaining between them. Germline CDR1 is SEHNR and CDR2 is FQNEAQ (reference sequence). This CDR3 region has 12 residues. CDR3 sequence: CASSYDRYGYTF. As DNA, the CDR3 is TGTGCCAGCAGCTACGACCGCTATGGCTACACCTTC.

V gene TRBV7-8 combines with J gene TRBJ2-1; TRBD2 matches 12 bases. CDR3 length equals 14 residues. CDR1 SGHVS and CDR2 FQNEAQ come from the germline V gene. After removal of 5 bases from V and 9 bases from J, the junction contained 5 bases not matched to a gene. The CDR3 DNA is TGTGCCAGCAGCCGAGGACTAGCGGGGACTGAGCAGTTCTTC. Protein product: CASSRGLAGTEQFF.

In nucleotides, the CDR3 is TGTGCCAGCAGTCCCCAACAGGGGGGCACCGGGGAGCTGTTTTTT. Amino acids: CASSPQQGGTGELFF. The genes are TRBV5-6 and TRBJ2-2; TRBD1 aligns across 8 bases. The CDR3 consists of 15 residues. Germline assignment: CDR1 SGHDT and CDR2 YYEEEE. The trim removed 5 bases at V and 4 bases at J, leaving 7 bases unmatched.

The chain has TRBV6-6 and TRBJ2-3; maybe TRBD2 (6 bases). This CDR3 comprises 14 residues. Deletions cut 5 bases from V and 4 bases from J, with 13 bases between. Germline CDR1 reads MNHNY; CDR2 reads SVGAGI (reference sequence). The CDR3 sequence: CASSPPPGADTQYF. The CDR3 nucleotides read TGTGCCAGCAGTCCCCCCCCGGGGGCAGATACGCAGTATTTT.

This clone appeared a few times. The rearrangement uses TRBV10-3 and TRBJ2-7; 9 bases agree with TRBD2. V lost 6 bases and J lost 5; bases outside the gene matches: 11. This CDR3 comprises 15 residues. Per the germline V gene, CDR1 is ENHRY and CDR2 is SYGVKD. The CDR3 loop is CAIRAGGYISDEQYF. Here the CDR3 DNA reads TGTGCCATCAGGGCGGGGGGGTATATCTCAGACGAGCAGTACTTC.

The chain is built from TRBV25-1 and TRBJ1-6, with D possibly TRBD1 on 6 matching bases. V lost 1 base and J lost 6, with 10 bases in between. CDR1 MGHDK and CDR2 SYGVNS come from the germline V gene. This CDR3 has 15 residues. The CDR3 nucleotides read TGTGCCAGCAGTGAATCGGACAGCCCTAATTCACCCCTCCACTTT. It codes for CASSESDSPNSPLHF.

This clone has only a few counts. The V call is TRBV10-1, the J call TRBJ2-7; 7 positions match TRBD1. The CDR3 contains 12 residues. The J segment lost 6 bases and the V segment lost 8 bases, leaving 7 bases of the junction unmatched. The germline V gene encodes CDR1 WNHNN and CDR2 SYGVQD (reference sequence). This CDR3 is CASGDSRGEQYF. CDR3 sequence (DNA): TGCGCCAGCGGGGACAGCCGTGGCGAGCAGTACTTC.

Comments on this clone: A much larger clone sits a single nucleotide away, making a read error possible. The CDR3 loop reads CASSRGSYNSPLHF. The DNA for the CDR3 is TGTGCTAGCAGTCGGGGCTCCTATAATTCACCCCTCCACTTT. The rearrangement uses TRBV6-1 and TRBJ1-6; D not certain. The CDR3 runs to 14 residues. Looked up from germline, CDR1 is MNHNS and CDR2 is SASEGT.